A selection of T cell receptor beta chains follows, all from one sample in a study of blood T cell repertoires in COVID-19. Repertoires were generated with immunoSEQ multiplex PCR, while TCRdb's copy carries only in-frame clones and drops some. The profile shows about 180,000 clones, about 90% of them singletons. Source material: PBMCs or T cells enriched from blood (not recorded which). Source of these receptors: a woman aged 50 to 60 who had recovered from COVID-19. Each CDR3 is given with its conserved first and last residue. The D gene is left open where the match is weak. Rows may omit the clone size; those that give it use once, few, many or a size class.

J | size | V | D | DNA | CDR3
TRBJ2-2 | . | TRBV7-6 | . | TGTGCCAGCAGCTACCAACTAGCCTCGAACACCGGGGAGCTGTTTTTT | CASSYQLASNTGELFF
TRBJ2-7 | few | TRBV6-4 | TRBD1 | TGTGCCAGCAGTGCCGGGACAGGGGGTTACGAGCAGTACTTC | CASSAGTGGYEQYF
TRBJ1-2 | once | TRBV4-1 | TRBD1 | TGCGCCAGCAGCCAGGACAGGGGGTATGGCTACACCTTC | CASSQDRGYGYTF
TRBJ1-2 | . | TRBV2 | . | TGTGCCAGCAGTGAAGCGGGGGGGGTCTATGGCTACACCTTC | CASSEAGGVYGYTF
TRBJ1-2 | . | TRBV3-1/TRBV3-2 | . | TGTGCCAGCAGCCAAGAGTCCCGGCGGGATGGCTATGGCTACACCTTC | CASSQESRRDGYGYTF
TRBJ1-3 | . | TRBV5-1 | . | TGCGCCAGCAGCCTGCAGGCGTCTGGAAACACCATATATTTT | CASSLQASGNTIYF
TRBJ1-2 | . | TRBV18 | . | TGTGCCAGCTCAGGGGTCGGGGACTATGGCTACACCTTC | CASSGVGDYGYTF
TRBJ2-3 | . | TRBV11-2 | TRBD2 | TGTGCCAGCAGCTTAACGCCGGGACTAGCGGGAGAACTCGATACGCAGTATTTT | CASSLTPGLAGELDTQYF
TRBJ2-1 | . | TRBV2 | . | TGTGCCAGCAGCGTCTACAATGAGCAGTTCTTC | CASSVYNEQFF
TRBJ2-3 | once | TRBV9 | . | TGTGCCAGCAGCCCCAGTTCGTACAGTACGCAGTATTTT | CASSPSSYSTQYF
TRBJ1-1 | . | TRBV28 | TRBD1 | TGTGCCAGCAGTCCGGACAGGGATCATGGCACTGAAGCTTTCTTT | CASSPDRDHGTEAFF
TRBJ2-3 | . | TRBV5-1 | TRBD1 | TGCGCCAGCACCGAGGACAGGGCGACAGATACGCAGTATTTT | CASTEDRATDTQYF
TRBJ1-2 | . | TRBV28 | TRBD1 | TGTGCCAGCTCCACTGTAGCCCGACAGGGGGTTAATGGCTACACCTTC | CASSTVARQGVNGYTF
TRBJ1-2 | . | TRBV5-8 | . | TGTGCCAGCAGCTTGACGATACGGACAGCCTATGGCTACACCTTC | CASSLTIRTAYGYTF
TRBJ1-5 | . | TRBV19 | . | TGTGCCAGTAGTATCCAGGCCTCCAATCAGCCCCAGCATTTT | CASSIQASNQPQHF
TRBJ2-1 | . | TRBV19 | . | TGTGCCAGTAGTGGAGGGTCGGGACTGTACACCACTTACAATGAGCAGTTCTTC | CASSGGSGLYTTYNEQFF
TRBJ1-3 | . | TRBV5-1 | . | TGCGCCAGCAGTCTTCAGGCTACAGGGAGAGACACCATATATTTT | CASSLQATGRDTIYF
TRBJ2-7 | . | TRBV10-3 | TRBD1 | TGTGCCATCAGTGAGTCTGGACAGGGGTACGAGCAGTACTTC | CAISESGQGYEQYF
TRBJ1-2 | . | TRBV18 | . | TGTGCCAGCTCCCAAAGGACCAGGGATGGGAGCTACACCTTC | CASSQRTRDGSYTF
TRBJ1-1 | . | TRBV30 | . | TGTGCCTGGAGAACCCCAGGGGTTTGGGCTGAAGCTTTCTTT | CAWRTPGVWAEAFF
TRBJ1-2 | once | TRBV25-1 | . | TGTGCCAGCAGTGAAGGACTGTTGGGTGGCTACACCTTC | CASSEGLLGGYTF
TRBJ1-5 | . | TRBV9 | . | TGTGCCAGCAGCGTAGCTCCAGGGTTAAATCAGCCCCAGCATTTT | CASSVAPGLNQPQHF
TRBJ1-6 | . | TRBV19 | TRBD1 | TGTGCCAGTAGTATGGGACAGGGTAGAGAGTCACCCCTCCACTTT | CASSMGQGRESPLHF
TRBJ1-1 | few | TRBV15 | . | TGTGCCACCAGCAGAGATCTCGGGTTGAACACTGAAGCTTTCTTT | CATSRDLGLNTEAFF
TRBJ2-7 | . | TRBV5-1 | TRBD2 | TGCGCCAGCAGCAGGCTAGCGGGAGTGGAAGAGCAGTACTTC | CASSRLAGVEEQYF
TRBJ2-3 | . | TRBV20-1 | TRBD2 | TGCAGTGCTAGTATCCTAGCGGGCACAGATACGCAGTATTTT | CSASILAGTDTQYF